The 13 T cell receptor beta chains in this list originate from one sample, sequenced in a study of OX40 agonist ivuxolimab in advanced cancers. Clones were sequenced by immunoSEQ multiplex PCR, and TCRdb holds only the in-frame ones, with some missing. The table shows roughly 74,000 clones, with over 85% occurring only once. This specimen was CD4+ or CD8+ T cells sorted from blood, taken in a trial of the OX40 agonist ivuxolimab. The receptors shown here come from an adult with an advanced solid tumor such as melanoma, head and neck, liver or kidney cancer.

The CDR3 coding sequence is TGTGCCATCAGTGGGACAGGGAAAGGGACTAGCGACTCCTACGAGCAGTACTTC. It codes for CAISGTGKGTSDSYEQYF. The V call is TRBV10-3, the J call TRBJ2-7; 10 bases match TRBD2. This CDR3 region has 18 residues. CDR1 is ENHRY, CDR2 SYGVKD, per germline. The V segment lost 4 bases and the J segment 0 bases; nucleotides outside the gene matches: 12.

The chain's CDR3 is CASSAQSGSLTDTQYF. In nucleotides, the CDR3 is TGTGCCAGCAGCGCCCAGAGCGGGAGCCTGACAGATACGCAGTATTTT. V usage is TRBV9 and J usage is TRBJ2-3; 8 bases are shared with TRBD2. This CDR3 has 16 residues. V trimming: 3 bases; J trimming: 3 bases; junction bases outside the gene matches: 9. Germline values: CDR1 SGDLS, CDR2 YYNGEE. Variable domain in full (rest from reference TRBV9 and TRBJ2-3): DSGVTQTPKHLITATGQRVTLRCSPRSGDLSVYWYQQSLDQGLQFLIQYYNGEERAKGNILERFSAQQFPDLHSELNLSSLELGDSALYFCASSAQSGSLTDTQYFGPGTRLTVL.

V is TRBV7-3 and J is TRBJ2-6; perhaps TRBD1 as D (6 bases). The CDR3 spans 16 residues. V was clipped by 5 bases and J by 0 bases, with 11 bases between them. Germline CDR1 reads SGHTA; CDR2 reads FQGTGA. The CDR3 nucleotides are TGTGCCAGCAGCCGGGTCAGGGGCTCTGGGGCCAACGTCCTGACTTTC. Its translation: CASSRVRGSGANVLTF.

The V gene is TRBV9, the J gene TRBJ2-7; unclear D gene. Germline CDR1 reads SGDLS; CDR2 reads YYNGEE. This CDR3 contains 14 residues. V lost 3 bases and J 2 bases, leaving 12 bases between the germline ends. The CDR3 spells CASSAWGTTYEQYF. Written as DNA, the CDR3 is TGTGCCAGCAGCGCCTGGGGAACCACCTACGAGCAGTACTTC.

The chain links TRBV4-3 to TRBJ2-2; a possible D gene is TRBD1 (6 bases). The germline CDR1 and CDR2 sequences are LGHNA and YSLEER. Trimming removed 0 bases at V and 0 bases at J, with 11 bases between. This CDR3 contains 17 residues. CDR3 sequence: CASSQDGPGANTGELFF. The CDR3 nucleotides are TGCGCCAGCAGCCAAGACGGGCCAGGGGCGAACACCGGGGAGCTGTTTTTT.

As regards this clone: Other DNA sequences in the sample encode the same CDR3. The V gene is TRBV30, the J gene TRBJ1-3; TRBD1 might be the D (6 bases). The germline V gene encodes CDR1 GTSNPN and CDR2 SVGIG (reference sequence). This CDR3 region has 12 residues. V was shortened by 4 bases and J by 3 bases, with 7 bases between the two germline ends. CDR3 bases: TGTGCCTGGAAGGGGGATGGAAACACCATATATTTT. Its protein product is CAWKGDGNTIYF.

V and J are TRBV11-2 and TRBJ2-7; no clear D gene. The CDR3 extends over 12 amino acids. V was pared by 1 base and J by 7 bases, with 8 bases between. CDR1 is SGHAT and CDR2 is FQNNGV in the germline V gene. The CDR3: CASSLVIWEQYF. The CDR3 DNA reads TGTGCCAGCAGCTTAGTTATCTGGGAGCAGTACTTC.

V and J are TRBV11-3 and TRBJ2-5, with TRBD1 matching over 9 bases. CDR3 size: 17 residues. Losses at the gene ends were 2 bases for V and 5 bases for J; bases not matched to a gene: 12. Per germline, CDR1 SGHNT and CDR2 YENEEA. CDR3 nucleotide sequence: TGTGCCAGCAGCTTAAAAGTGGGAGAAGGGACAGGGGAGACCCAGTACTTC. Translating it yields CASSLKVGEGTGETQYF.

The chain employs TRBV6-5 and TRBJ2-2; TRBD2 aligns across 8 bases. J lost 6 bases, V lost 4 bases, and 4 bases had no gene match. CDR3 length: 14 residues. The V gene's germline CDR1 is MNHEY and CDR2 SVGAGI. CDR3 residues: CASSWGGGSGELFF. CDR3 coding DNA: TGTGCCAGCAGTTGGGGCGGGGGGTCCGGGGAGCTGTTTTTT.

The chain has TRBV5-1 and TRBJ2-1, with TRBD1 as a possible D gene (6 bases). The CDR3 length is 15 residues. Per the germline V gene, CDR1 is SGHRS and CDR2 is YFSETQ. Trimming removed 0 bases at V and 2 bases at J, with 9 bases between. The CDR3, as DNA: TGCGCCAGCAGCTTGGACAGGGTGGCCTACAATGAGCAGTTCTTC. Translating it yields CASSLDRVAYNEQFF.

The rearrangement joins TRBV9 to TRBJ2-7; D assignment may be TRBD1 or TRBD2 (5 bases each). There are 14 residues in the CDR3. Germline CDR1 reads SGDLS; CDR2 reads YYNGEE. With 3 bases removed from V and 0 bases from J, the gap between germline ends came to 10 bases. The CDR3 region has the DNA TGTGCCAGCAGCGCAGAGGGGTACTCCTACGAGCAGTACTTC. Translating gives CASSAEGYSYEQYF.

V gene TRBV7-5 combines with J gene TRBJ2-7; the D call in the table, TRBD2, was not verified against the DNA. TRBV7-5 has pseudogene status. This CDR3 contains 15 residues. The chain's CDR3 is CARSLAGLASGEQYF. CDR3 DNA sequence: TGTGCCAGAAGCTTAGCCGGACTAGCTTCGGGGGAGCAGTACTTC.

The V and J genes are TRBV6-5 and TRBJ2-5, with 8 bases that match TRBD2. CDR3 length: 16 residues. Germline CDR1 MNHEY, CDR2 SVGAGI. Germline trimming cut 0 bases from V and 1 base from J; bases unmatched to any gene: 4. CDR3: CASSYSGSGTQETQYF. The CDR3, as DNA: TGTGCCAGCAGTTACTCGGGTAGCGGGACCCAAGAGACCCAGTACTTC.